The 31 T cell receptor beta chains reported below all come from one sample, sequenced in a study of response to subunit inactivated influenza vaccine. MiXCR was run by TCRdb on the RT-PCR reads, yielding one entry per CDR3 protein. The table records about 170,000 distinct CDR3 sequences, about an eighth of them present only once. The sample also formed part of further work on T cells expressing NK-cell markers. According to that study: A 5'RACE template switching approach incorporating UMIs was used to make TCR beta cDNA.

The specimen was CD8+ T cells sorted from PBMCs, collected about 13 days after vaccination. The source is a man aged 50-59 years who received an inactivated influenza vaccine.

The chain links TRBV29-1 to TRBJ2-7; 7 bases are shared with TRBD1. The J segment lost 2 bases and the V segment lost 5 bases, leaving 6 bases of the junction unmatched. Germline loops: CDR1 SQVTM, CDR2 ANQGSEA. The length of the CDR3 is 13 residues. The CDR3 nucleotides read TGCAGCGTTAAACCGGGACAGCCCTACGAGCAGTACTTC. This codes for CSVKPGQPYEQYF.

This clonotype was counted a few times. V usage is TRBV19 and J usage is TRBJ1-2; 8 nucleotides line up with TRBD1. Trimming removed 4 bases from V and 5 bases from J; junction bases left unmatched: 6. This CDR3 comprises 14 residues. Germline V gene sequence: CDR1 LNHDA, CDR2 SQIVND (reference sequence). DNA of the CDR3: TGTGCCAGTAGTACCGACAGGGGATGGTATGGCTACACCTTC. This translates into CASSTDRGWYGYTF. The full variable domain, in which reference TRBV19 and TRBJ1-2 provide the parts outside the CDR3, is DGGITQSPKYLFRKEGQNVTLSCEQNLNHDAMYWYRQDPGQGLRLIYYSQIVNDFQKGDIAEGYSVSREKKESFPLTVTSAQKNPTAFYLCASSTDRGWYGYTFGSGTRLTVV.

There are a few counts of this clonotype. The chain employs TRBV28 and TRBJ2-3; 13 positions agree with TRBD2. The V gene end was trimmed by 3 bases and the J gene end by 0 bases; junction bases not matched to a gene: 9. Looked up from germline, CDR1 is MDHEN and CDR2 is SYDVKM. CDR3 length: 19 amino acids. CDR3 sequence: CASSLPSGLAGASTDTQYF. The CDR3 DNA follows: TGTGCCAGCAGTTTGCCCTCCGGACTAGCGGGGGCCAGCACAGATACGCAGTATTTT.

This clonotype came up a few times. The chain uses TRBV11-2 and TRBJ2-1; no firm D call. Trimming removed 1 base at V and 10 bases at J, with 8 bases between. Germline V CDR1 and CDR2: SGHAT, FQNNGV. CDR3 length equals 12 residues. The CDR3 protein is CASSLGSLEQFF. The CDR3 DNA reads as TGTGCCAGCAGCTTAGGGTCTCTGGAGCAGTTCTTC.

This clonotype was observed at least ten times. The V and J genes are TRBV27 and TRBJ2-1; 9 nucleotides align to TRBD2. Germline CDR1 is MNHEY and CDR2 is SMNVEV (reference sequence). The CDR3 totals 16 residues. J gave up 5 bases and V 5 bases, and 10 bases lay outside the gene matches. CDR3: CASSPLAGVRNNEQFF. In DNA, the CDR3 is TGTGCCAGCAGTCCTTTAGCGGGGGTGCGGAACAATGAGCAGTTCTTC.

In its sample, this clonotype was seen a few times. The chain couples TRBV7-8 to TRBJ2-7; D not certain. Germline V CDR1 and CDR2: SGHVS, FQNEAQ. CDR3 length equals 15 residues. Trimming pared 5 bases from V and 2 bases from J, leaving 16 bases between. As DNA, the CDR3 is TGTGCCAGCAGCAAGTCTCGGGTTCCCCCCTACGAGCAGTACTTC. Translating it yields CASSKSRVPPYEQYF.

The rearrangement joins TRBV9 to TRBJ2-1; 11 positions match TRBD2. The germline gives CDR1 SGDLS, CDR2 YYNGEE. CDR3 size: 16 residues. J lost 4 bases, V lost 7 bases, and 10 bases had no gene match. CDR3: CASGGTSGNNYNEQFF. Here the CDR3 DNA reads TGTGCCAGCGGGGGGACTAGCGGCAATAATTACAATGAGCAGTTCTTC.

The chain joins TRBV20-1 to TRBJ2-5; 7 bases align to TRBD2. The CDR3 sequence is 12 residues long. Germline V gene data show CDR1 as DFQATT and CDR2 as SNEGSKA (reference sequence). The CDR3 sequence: CGGGILQETQYF. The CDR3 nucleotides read TGCGGGGGGGGGATCCTTCAAGAGACCCAGTACTTC.

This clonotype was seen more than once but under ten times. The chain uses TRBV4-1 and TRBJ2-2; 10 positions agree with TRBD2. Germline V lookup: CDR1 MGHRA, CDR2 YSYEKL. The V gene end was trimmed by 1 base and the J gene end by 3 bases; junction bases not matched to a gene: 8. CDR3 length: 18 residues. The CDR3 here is CASSQAPSGRTDTGELFF. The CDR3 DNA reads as TGCGCCAGCAGCCAAGCCCCTAGCGGGAGAACGGACACCGGGGAGCTGTTTTTT.

The CDR3 bases are TGTGCCAGCAACCGACAGGGGAGCAATCAGCCCCAGCATTTT. Protein: CASNRQGSNQPQHF. The chain links TRBV6-1 to TRBJ1-5, with TRBD1 identical over 8 bases. Trimming cost V 7 bases and J 1 base; bases outside gene matches: 3. Looked up from germline, CDR1 is MNHNS and CDR2 is SASEGT. The CDR3 covers 14 residues.

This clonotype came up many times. The CDR3 loop reads CASSYTAGSYNEQFF. CDR3 DNA: TGTGCCAGCAGCTACACTGCGGGCTCCTACAATGAGCAGTTCTTC. The rearrangement uses TRBV11-2 and TRBJ2-1; tentative D call: TRBD2 (5 bases). The CDR3 runs 15 residues. Trimming pared 4 bases from V and 0 bases from J, leaving 10 bases between. Germline CDR1 reads SGHAT; CDR2 reads FQNNGV.

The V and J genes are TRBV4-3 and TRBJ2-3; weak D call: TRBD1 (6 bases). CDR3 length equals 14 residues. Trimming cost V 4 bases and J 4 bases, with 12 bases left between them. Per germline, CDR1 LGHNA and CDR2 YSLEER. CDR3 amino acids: CASSPGQLSDTQYF. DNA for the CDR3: TGCGCCAGCAGCCCCGGACAGTTGTCAGATACGCAGTATTTT.

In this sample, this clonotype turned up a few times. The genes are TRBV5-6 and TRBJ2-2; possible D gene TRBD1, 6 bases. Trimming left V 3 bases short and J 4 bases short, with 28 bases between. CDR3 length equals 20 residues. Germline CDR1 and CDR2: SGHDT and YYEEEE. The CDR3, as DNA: TGTGCCAGCAGCTCAACAGACAGGCAGAGTATTAGGGTGTTCACCGGGGAGCTGTTTTTT. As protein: CASSSTDRQSIRVFTGELFF.

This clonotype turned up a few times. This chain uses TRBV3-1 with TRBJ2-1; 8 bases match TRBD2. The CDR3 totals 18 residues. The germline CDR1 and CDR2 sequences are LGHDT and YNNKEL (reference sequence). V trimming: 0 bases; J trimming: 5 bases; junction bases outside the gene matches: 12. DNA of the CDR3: TGTGCCAGCAGCCAAGACAGTTTGGGACTAGTTAGGGACAATGAGCAGTTCTTC. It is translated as CASSQDSLGLVRDNEQFF.

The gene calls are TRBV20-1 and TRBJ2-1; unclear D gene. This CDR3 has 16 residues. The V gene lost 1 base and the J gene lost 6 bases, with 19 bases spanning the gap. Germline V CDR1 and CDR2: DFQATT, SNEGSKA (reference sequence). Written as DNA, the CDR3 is TGCAGTGCTAGAGTGCGGCTCCCGTCTTATACCAATGAGCAGTTCTTC. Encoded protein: CSARVRLPSYTNEQFF.

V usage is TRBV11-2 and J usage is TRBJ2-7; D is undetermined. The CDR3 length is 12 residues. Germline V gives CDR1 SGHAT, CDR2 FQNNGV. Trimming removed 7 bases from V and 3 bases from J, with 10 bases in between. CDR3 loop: CASTQPGYEQYF. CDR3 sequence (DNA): TGTGCCAGCACCCAGCCCGGCTACGAGCAGTACTTC.

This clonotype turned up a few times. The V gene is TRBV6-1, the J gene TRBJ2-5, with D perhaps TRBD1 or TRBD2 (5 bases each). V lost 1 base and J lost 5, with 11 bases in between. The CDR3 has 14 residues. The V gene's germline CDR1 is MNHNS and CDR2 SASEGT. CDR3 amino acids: CASSEGGTSETQYF. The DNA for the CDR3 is TGTGCCAGCAGTGAAGGGGGGACCTCGGAGACCCAGTACTTC.

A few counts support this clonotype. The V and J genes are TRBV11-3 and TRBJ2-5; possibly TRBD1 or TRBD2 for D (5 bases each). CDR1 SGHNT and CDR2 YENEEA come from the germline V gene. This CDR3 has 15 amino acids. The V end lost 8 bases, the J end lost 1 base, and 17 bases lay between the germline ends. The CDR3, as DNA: TGTGCCAGCTCAAAGGGGACCATAAGCCAAGAGACCCAGTACTTC. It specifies CASSKGTISQETQYF.

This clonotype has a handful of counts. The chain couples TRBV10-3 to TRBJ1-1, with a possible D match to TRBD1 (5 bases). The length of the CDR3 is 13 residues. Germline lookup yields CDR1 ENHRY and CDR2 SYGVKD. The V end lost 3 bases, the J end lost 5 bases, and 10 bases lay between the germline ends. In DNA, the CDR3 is TGTGCCATCAGTGACTACGGGACGACTGAAGCTTTCTTT. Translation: CAISDYGTTEAFF.

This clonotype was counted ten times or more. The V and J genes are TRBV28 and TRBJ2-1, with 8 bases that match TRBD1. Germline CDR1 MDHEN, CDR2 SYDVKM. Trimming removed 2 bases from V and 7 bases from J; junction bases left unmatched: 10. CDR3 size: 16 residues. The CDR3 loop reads CASSLRPGTGENEQFF. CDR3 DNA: TGTGCCAGCAGTTTACGACCCGGGACAGGAGAAAATGAGCAGTTCTTC.

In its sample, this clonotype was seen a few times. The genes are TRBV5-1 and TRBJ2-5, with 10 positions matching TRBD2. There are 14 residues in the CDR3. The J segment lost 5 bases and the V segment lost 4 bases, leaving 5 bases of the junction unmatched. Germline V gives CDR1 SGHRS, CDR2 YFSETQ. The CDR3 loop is CASSPLAGDETQYF. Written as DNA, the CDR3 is TGCGCCAGCAGCCCGCTAGCGGGGGATGAGACCCAGTACTTC. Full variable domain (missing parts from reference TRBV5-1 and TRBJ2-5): KAGVTQTPRYLIKTRGQQVTLSCSPISGHRSVSWYQQTPGQGLQFLFEYFSETQRNKGNFPGRFSGRQFSNSRSEMNVSTLELGDSALYLCASSPLAGDETQYFGPGTRLLVL.

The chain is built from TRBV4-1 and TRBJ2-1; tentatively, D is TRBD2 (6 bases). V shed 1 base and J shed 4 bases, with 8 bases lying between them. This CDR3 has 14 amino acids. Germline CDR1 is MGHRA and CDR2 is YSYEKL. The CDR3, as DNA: TGCGCCAGCAGCCAAGGGGCGGGATACAATGAGCAGTTCTTC. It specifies CASSQGAGYNEQFF.

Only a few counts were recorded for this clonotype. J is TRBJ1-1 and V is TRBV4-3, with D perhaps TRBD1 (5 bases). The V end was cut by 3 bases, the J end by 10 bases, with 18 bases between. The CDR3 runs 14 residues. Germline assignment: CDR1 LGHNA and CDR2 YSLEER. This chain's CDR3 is CASSQGPTSKVAFF. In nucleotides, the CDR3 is TGCGCCAGCAGCCAGGGACCAACGAGTAAGGTAGCTTTCTTT.

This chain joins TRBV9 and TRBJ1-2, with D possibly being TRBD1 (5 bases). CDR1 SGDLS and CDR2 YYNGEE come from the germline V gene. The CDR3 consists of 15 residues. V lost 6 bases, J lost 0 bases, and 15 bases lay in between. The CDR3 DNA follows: TGTGCCAGCAAACCAGGGACTTGGGCTAACTATGGCTACACCTTC. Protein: CASKPGTWANYGYTF.

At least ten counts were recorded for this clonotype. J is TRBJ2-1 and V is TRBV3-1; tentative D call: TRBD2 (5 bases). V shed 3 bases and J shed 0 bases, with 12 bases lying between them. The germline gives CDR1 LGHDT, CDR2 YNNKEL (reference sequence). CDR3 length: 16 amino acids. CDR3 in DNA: TGTGCCAGCAGCCAGTTTCTAGGGAGCTCCTACAATGAGCAGTTCTTC. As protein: CASSQFLGSSYNEQFF.

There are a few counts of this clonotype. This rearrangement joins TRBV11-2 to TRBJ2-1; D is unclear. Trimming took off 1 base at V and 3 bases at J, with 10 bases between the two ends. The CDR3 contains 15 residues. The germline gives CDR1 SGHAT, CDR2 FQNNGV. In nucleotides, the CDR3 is TGTGCCAGCAGCTTAGCGGTCGCCCGCTACAATGAGCAGTTCTTC. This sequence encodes CASSLAVARYNEQFF.

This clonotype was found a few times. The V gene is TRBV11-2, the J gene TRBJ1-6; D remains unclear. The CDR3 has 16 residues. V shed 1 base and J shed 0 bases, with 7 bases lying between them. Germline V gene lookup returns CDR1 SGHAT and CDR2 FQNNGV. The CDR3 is CASSLVGSSYNSPLHF. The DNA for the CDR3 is TGTGCCAGCAGCTTAGTTGGAAGCTCCTATAATTCACCCCTCCACTTT.

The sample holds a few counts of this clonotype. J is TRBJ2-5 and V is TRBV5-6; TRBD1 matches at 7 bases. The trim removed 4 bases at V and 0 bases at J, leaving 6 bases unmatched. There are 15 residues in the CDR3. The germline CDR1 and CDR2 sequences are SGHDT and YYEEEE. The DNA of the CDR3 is TGTGCCAGCAGCCCCTTAGGACAGGACCAAGAGACCCAGTACTTC. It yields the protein CASSPLGQDQETQYF. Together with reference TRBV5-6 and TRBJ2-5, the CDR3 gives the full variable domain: DAGVTQSPTHLIKTRGQQVTLRCSPKSGHDTVSWYQQALGQGPQFIFQYYEEEERQRGNFPDRFSGHQFPNYSSELNVNALLLGDSALYLCASSPLGQDQETQYFGPGTRLLVL.

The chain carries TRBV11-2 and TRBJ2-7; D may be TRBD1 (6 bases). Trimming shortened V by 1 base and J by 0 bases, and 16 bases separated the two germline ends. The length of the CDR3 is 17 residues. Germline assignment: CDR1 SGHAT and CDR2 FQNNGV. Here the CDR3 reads CASSLVSWTDSSYEQYF. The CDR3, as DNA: TGTGCCAGCAGCTTAGTTTCCTGGACAGACAGCTCCTACGAGCAGTACTTC. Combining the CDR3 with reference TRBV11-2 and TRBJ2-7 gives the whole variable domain EAGVAQSPRYKIIEKRQSVAFWCNPISGHATLYWYQQILGQGPKLLIQFQNNGVVDDSQLPKDRFSAERLKGVDSTLKIQPAKLEDSAVYLCASSLVSWTDSSYEQYFGPGTRLTVT.

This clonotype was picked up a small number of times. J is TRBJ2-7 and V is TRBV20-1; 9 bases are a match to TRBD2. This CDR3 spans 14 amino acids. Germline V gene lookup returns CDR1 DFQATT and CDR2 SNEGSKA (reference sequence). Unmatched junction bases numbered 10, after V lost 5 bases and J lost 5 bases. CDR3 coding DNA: TGCAGTGCTGTTAGCGGGGGATCCAGCAACGAGCAGTACTTC. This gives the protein CSAVSGGSSNEQYF.

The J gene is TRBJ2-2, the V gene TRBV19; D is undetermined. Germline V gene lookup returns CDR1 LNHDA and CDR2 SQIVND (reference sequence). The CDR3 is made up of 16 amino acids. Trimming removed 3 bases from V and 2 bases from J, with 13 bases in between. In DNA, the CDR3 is TGTGCCAGTAGTATCTACACCGACCCTAACACCGGGGAGCTGTTTTTT. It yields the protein CASSIYTDPNTGELFF. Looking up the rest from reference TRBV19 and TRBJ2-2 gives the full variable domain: DGGITQSPKYLFRKEGQNVTLSCEQNLNHDAMYWYRQDPGQGLRLIYYSQIVNDFQKGDIAEGYSVSREKKESFPLTVTSAQKNPTAFYLCASSIYTDPNTGELFFGEGSRLTVL.